This entry is about one TCR beta chain. The data belong to a study of technical replicates of blood from a few donors. The repertoire was sequenced with immunoSEQ multiplex PCR; TCRdb's copy has only in-frame clones and lacks some. The table lists approximately 85,000 clones, about 94% of them singletons. The TCR sequence derives from a human donor in good health. Sequencing was done on a sample of T cells isolated from PBMCs.

The CDR3 reads CASQFLAKNIQYF. CDR3 nucleotides: TGTGCCAGCCAGTTTCTAGCCAAAAACATTCAGTACTTC. The rearrangement links TRBV6-1 to TRBJ2-4; D is undetermined. The V gene lost 8 bases and the J gene lost 0 bases, with 8 bases spanning the gap. The germline V gene encodes CDR1 MNHNS and CDR2 SASEGT. This CDR3 is built from 13 residues.